Sequencing of this TCR beta chain was carried out in a study of blood T cell repertoires in COVID-19. Study overall: Italy, Spain and the United States were the sources of the convalescent and acute COVID-19 samples. In each case, the material was cDNA or gDNA derived from T cells, B-cell-depleted T cells, or PBMCs.

Clones were read by immunoSEQ multiplex PCR, and TCRdb kept only the in-frame ones, dropping some. The sample records 200,000 to 250,000 clones, 82% being singletons. Cohorts were based on clinical histories the participants reported. Before being deemed recovered, Cohort 3 donors had two negative PCRs, clearance, or symptom resolution. The CDR3 spans 15 residues. The V end was cut by 7 bases, the J end by 0 bases, with 13 bases between. Germline V lookup: CDR1 SEHNR, CDR2 FQNEAQ (reference sequence). The material sequenced was PBMCs or T cells enriched from blood (not recorded which). V is TRBV7-9 and J is TRBJ1-3, with D possibly matching TRBD1 (5 bases). The clonotype originates from a woman in her fifties or sixties who had recovered from COVID-19. The CDR3 nucleotides read TGTGCCAGCAACCCCGGGGGGGACTCTGGAAACACCATATATTTT. As protein: CASNPGGDSGNTIYF.